This T cell receptor (beta chain) derives from a study of blood T cell repertoires in COVID-19 (dated by TCRdb to the early 2020s). For context, the study as a whole: Collaborator samples came from the United States, Italy and Spain and covered acute and convalescent phases of COVID-19. The material from the prospective study consisted of cDNA or gDNA derived from T cells, B-cell-depleted T cells, or PBMCs. Deeply sampled blood TCRbeta repertoires from subjects exposed to, actively infected with, or recovered from COVID-19 were included in the dataset. A freely available public database, intended as a resource for researchers studying the immune response to SARS-CoV-2, is where the repertoires were released. Samples were obtained from the ongoing ImmuneRACE study (first 160 participants) and from 1,000 to 1,500 subjects provided by 6 global collaborators. Sample metadata almost always included a de-identified subject ID, COVID-19 status, age in years and sex. HLA class I and class II types, where available, came from metadata supplied by the sample provider rather than from assay-based typing. Paper-wide results and their limitations: The amount of clinical and demographic metadata varied by source and participant and was provided uncurated.

As regards this clone: The specificity of this receptor is unknown. No qualities accompany the bases; no much larger clone lies one base away.

TCRbeta CDR3 regions were amplified from genomic DNA using the immunoSEQ Assay, a bias-controlled multiplex PCR. Processing in the source paper ran as follows. Within the assay, amplification of reference gene primers was used to estimate how many nucleated cells each sample contained. To quantify the absolute abundance of each unique TCRbeta CDR3 rearrangement, sequence reads were collapsed and filtered. Productive Simpson clonality was computed per sample as the square root of Simpson's diversity index over productive rearrangements. In its TCRdb copy, this immuneACCESS table keeps in-frame sequences only and misses some clones. Where compared with another copy, unresolved V genes explain less than half of these, and the others have no known cause. That table supplies the V and J calls and clone size; D and trimming were determined from the DNA. The sample table holds about 260,000 clones, of which around 87% were seen once. The ten largest make up more than 1.3% of the sample.

V is cut by 1 base and J by 2 bases, and the space between the germline ends is 11 bases. The CDR3 has 15 amino acids, counting the end cysteine and phenylalanine. This entry keeps only the CDR3 DNA: 45 bases, framed from base 1. CDR1 and CDR2 (SGHAT, FQNNGV) derive from the germline V gene. A second Seattle source provided samples from volunteer blood donors who had recovered from COVID-19. Each collaborating institution followed its own protocols to collect whole blood in K2EDTA tubes. For TCRbeta analysis, collaborator samples were shipped as frozen whole blood, as isolated PBMCs, or as DNA extracted from either sample type.

Material for sequencing was peripheral blood. The chain links TRBV11-2 with TRBJ2-5; TRBD2 is perhaps the D gene, given 6 matching bases. The sequence derives from a woman in her forties who had recovered from COVID-19. CDR3 region: CASSLGVTRQETQYF. The base sequence is TGTGCCAGCAGCTTAGGGGTGACTAGGCAAGAGACCCAGTACTTC.